Described below is a single T cell receptor (beta chain) sequence and its context. Its specific antigen is unknown. It has no much larger one-base neighbor in the sample; base qualities were not kept. In Seattle, one collaborating source enrolled patients while the infection was active and tracked those patients longitudinally over the course of disease. The collaborating institutions used their own protocols to collect whole blood in K2EDTA tubes. Collaborator samples were shipped for TCRbeta analysis as frozen whole blood, isolated PBMCs, or DNA extracted from either sample type. The germline V gene specifies MNHEY as CDR1 and SVGEGT as CDR2. Including the terminal cysteine and phenylalanine, the CDR3 comprises 15 residues. CDR3 DNA is the only sequence kept; it has 45 bases, read in frame from the first base. V trim: 5 bases; J trim: 8 bases; unmatched bases: 13. This entry belongs to a study of blood T cell repertoires in COVID-19 (dated by TCRdb to about 2020). Background on the whole study: The collaborator samples originated in the United States, Italy and Spain and spanned the acute and convalescent phases of COVID-19. The prospective study material was composed of cDNA or gDNA derived from T cells, B-cell-depleted T cells, or PBMCs. The dataset comprised deeply sampled blood TCRbeta repertoires from subjects exposed to, actively infected with, or recovered from COVID-19. The repertoires were made available in a free public database intended to serve as a resource for research on the immune response to SARS-CoV-2. Samples came from the ongoing ImmuneRACE study (first 160 participants) plus 1,254 subjects from 6 global collaborators. The sample metadata nearly always contained a de-identified subject ID, COVID-19 status, age in years and sex. Where available, HLA class I and class II types were obtained from metadata supplied by the sample provider rather than from assay-based typing. Paper-wide results and their limitations: The quantity of clinical and demographic metadata differed by source and by participant and was supplied without curation.

TCRbeta CDR3 regions were amplified from genomic DNA by means of the immunoSEQ Assay, a bias-controlled multiplex PCR. On the study's bioinformatics: The number of nucleated cells in each sample was estimated from the amplification of reference gene primers within the assay. To quantify the absolute abundance of each unique TCRbeta CDR3 rearrangement, sequence reads were collapsed and filtered. Productive Simpson clonality was computed per sample as the square root of Simpson's diversity index over productive rearrangements. Held by TCRdb, this immuneACCESS table contains in-frame sequences only and omits some clones. Under half of the omission traces to an unresolved V gene where checked; the cause of the rest is unknown. The V and J calls and clone size are taken from that table; D and trimming were inferred from the DNA. In all, the sample holds about 230,000 clones, and roughly 80% of those were seen once. The biggest ten clones account for around 7% of the sample.

The sequenced material came from peripheral blood. The rearranged segments are TRBV6-2 or TRBV6-3 and TRBJ1-2; 8 central nucleotides agree with TRBD1. The sequence was obtained from a woman of 80 years or more with COVID-19, enrolled during active disease. The DNA is as follows: TGTGCCAGCAGTCAACATGGACAGGGTACTGGCGGCTACACCTTC. It translates as CASSQHGQGTGGYTF.